This T cell receptor beta chain stems from a study of blood T cell repertoires in COVID-19. Whole-study context: Collection of acute and convalescent COVID-19 samples took place in the United States, Italy and Spain. Nucleic acid was either cDNA or gDNA, and it came from T cells, B-cell-depleted T cells, or PBMCs.

Clones were sequenced by immunoSEQ multiplex PCR, and TCRdb holds only the in-frame ones, with some missing. The sample records 70,000 to 100,000 clones, around nine tenths being singletons. V shed 3 bases and J 5 bases; nucleotides not matched to a gene: 1. Germline CDR1 is SGHDT and CDR2 is YYEEEE. The CDR3 totals 14 residues. The sample was peripheral blood. This receptor was taken from a man aged 60-69 years with acute or convalescent COVID-19. The V and J genes are TRBV5-6 and TRBJ2-2, with 10 bases that match TRBD1. The CDR3 here is CASSSGQGTGELFF. CDR3 sequence (DNA): TGTGCCAGCAGCTCGGGACAGGGGACCGGGGAGCTGTTTTTT. The full variable domain, completed using reference TRBV5-6 and TRBJ2-2, is DAGVTQSPTHLIKTRGQQVTLRCSPKSGHDTVSWYQQALGQGPQFIFQYYEEEERQRGNFPDRFSGHQFPNYSSELNVNALLLGDSALYLCASSSGQGTGELFFGEGSRLTVL.